Listed below are T cell receptor beta chains from one sample, sequenced in a study of blood T cell repertoires in COVID-19. Data came from immunoSEQ multiplex PCR; TCRdb stores just in-frame clones and leaves some out. Here the sample spans around 140,000 clones, 70% to 90% being singletons. The sample comprised peripheral blood. These TCRs come from a human donor in a cohort sampled during active COVID-19. CDR3s include the opening cysteine and the closing phenylalanine or tryptophan. A D gene is named only where the DNA matches it firmly. Size is omitted from some rows. Given values are once, few, many or a class for expanded clones.

abundance,j_gene,v_gene,d_gene,CDR3nt,CDR3aa
NA,TRBJ1-1,TRBV7-2,NA,TGTGCCAGCAGCTTAGTTTCAGGGTGGAACACTGAAGCTTTCTTT,CASSLVSGWNTEAFF
once,TRBJ1-6,TRBV25-1,NA,TGTGCCAGCAGTGAACAGGGAAATAATTCACCCCTCCACTTT,CASSEQGNNSPLHF
NA,TRBJ2-7,TRBV18,TRBD1,TGTGCCAGCTCAGCCAACGTGGACAGGGGGGCCTCCTACGAGCAGTACTTC,CASSANVDRGASYEQYF
NA,TRBJ2-3,TRBV27,TRBD2,TGTGCCAGCAGTGTCCCGGGACTAGCGGTGACGCAGTATTTT,CASSVPGLAVTQYF
NA,TRBJ2-4,TRBV5-1,TRBD1,TGCGCCAGCAGCGGACAGGGAGAAAACATTCAGTACTTC,CASSGQGENIQYF
NA,TRBJ2-5,TRBV7-2,TRBD2,TGTGCCAGCACCCTAGGGCCTAGCGGGGGCCGGGAGACCCAGTACTTC,CASTLGPSGGRETQYF
NA,TRBJ2-3,TRBV5-6,TRBD2,TGTGCCAGCACCCACTTGGGGAGTAGCGGGGGGGCTCCAGATACGCAGTATTTT,CASTHLGSSGGAPDTQYF
NA,TRBJ2-1,TRBV7-2,NA,TGTGCCAGCAGCCCCCCCCGGTCGGACAATGAGCAGTTCTTC,CASSPPRSDNEQFF
once,TRBJ2-3,TRBV5-5,TRBD2,TGTGCCAGCAGCTTGGAGAGCCTAGCGGGGGGAGATACGCAGTATTTT,CASSLESLAGGDTQYF
NA,TRBJ1-6,TRBV7-6,NA,TGTGCCAGCAGCCCGTCCAGGGGCTATAATTCACCCCTCCACTTT,CASSPSRGYNSPLHF
once,TRBJ1-1,TRBV6-2/TRBV6-3,NA,TGTGCCAGCAGTTACAGCCAGGGAAACACTGAAGCTTTCTTT,CASSYSQGNTEAFF
NA,TRBJ1-1,TRBV4-1,TRBD1,TGCGCCAGCAGCCGAATCCCGGGACAGGGACAGGCGAAAGCTTTCTTT,CASSRIPGQGQAKAFF
NA,TRBJ2-3,TRBV5-1,NA,TGCGCCAGCAGCTTCGAACTCACCGGCACAGATACGCAGTATTTT,CASSFELTGTDTQYF
once,TRBJ1-2,TRBV6-2/TRBV6-3,TRBD1,TGTGCCAGCAGTCCCGACAGGGGGCCAGGGGGCTACACCTTC,CASSPDRGPGGYTF
NA,TRBJ1-6,TRBV5-4,NA,TGTGCCAGCAGCTTGGACAGGGAGAATTCACCCCTCCACTTT,CASSLDRENSPLHF
NA,TRBJ2-5,TRBV7-9,TRBD1,TGTGCCAGCAGCTCCTCCGGGACAGGGTTTTCAGAGACCCAGTACTTC,CASSSSGTGFSETQYF
NA,TRBJ2-7,TRBV5-6,TRBD1,TGTGCCAGCAGCTTGGTTACTCCGGGACAGGGATACTCCTACGAGCAGTACTTC,CASSLVTPGQGYSYEQYF
NA,TRBJ1-1,TRBV19,TRBD1,TGTGCCAGTAGAGCCAACAGGGGGCAGAACACTGAAGCTTTCTTT,CASRANRGQNTEAFF
NA,TRBJ1-2,TRBV5-1,TRBD1,TGCGCCAGCAGCGCAACGACAGGGGTTTCCTATGGCTACACCTTC,CASSATTGVSYGYTF
NA,TRBJ1-6,TRBV7-9,NA,TGTGCCAGCAGCCTAGGGAGGGGCCAATATAATTCACCCCTCCACTTT,CASSLGRGQYNSPLHF